This T cell receptor (beta chain) originates from a study of regulatory T cells in long-lasting Graves disease. Time point reported: newly diagnosed GD, antithyroid drugs for less than 3 months. The TCR library was made from RNA that had been extracted from PBMCs in TRIzol. For TCR beta, libraries came from iRepertoire HTBI primers and Arm-PCR of CDR3 regions. Per the original data handling: Identified segments across samples numbered 60 or so TRBV and 14 to 15 TRBJ. TCRdb fed the multiplex PCR reads into MiXCR, producing one record per CDR3 protein. These V and J calls derive from TCRdb rather than the authors' analysis. The top ten clones hold approximately 25% of a sample with around 500,000 distinct CDR3 sequences, around 16% of them seen once. This CDR3 has 14 amino acids. V was trimmed by 0 bases and J by 6 bases, leaving 12 bases between them. Germline V CDR1 and CDR2: SGHKS, YYEKEE (reference sequence).

This clonotype was counted a few times. These sequences were also reported in another study, on T cells in Graves' hyperthyroidism and ophthalmopathy. That report adds: A set of HTBI primers served as the primers for a first-round RT-PCR of the TCR CDR3.

This specimen consisted of peripheral blood mononuclear cells (PBMCs), obtained at new diagnosis, from a patient treated with antithyroid drugs. J is TRBJ1-2 and V is TRBV5-5; no clear D gene. The TCR was taken from a woman aged 35-65 years with Graves disease. The DNA for the CDR3 is TGTGCCAGCAGCTTGGGTGGGATGCTAGATGGCTACACCTTC. This codes for CASSLGGMLDGYTF.